This T cell receptor (beta chain) is drawn from a study of blood T cells in healthy people across ages (dated by TCRdb to between 2015 and 2017). With respect to the entire study: In model experiments, template switching captured about one uniquely barcoded TCR beta cDNA molecule for every two T cells. To track age-related changes in TCR beta repertoire diversity, the study relied on deep sequencing normalized with unique cDNA molecular identifiers. Donors were grouped into four age groups: young (average about 15 years), middle-aged (over 35), aged (over 55) and long-lived (approximately 81). Donors of different ages were randomly distributed across sequencing lanes to avoid experimental bias. For two donors (one aged 18 to 30 and one aged 80 or older), the study analyzed two additional independent replicas of 1 million unique cDNA reads from the same blood draw.

The donors were 40 or so Caucasian individuals from Russia, aged 6 to 90 years, who were systemically healthy. Approximately 9.3 milliliters of peripheral blood were drawn from each donor into EDTA-treated Vacutainer tubes. Ficoll-Paque density-gradient centrifugation was used to isolate PBMCs, with at least 6.5 million obtained per sample. Total RNA was extracted from PBMCs with Trizol reagent, with at least 5 micrograms obtained per sample. The percentages of naive CD45RAhigh/CD27high T cells were determined by flow cytometry on a PBMC aliquot from every donor. The library was obtained by 5' RACE. Instrument used: Illumina HiSeq 2500. A second PCR of about 6 to 12 cycles was run with a J-beta primer mix and a sample-barcoded 5' primer. A unique molecular identifier was introduced onto each TCR beta cDNA molecule by a template-switch 5' adaptor carrying 12 random nucleotides. At least 2.5 million CDR3-containing paired-end reads were obtained from each sample. First-strand cDNA synthesis was performed from all RNA using the Mint cDNA synthesis kit, with priming by a TRBC-specific oligonucleotide. All cDNA was treated with uracil-DNA glycosylase and then went through a first 18-cycle PCR with the universal primers M1SS and BC2_uni_R. Per the source publication's procedure: For normalization, 1 million high-quality reads, each with a distinct molecular identifier, were randomly selected from each sample. Reads with shared molecular identifiers were discarded instead of being binned into consensus sequences. MiTCR, run with a Q25 quality threshold and the strictest error-elimination algorithm, handled CDR3 identification, clonotype clustering and error correction. A nonparametric unseen species model using Euler transformation provided a lower-bound estimate of total TCR beta diversity. TCRdb cleaned the public reads at Q25 with fastp, built clones with MiXCR and kept in-frame beta chains. Records with the same CDR3 protein are collapsed into one entry carrying the most frequent genes and DNA. The V and J calls reflect TCRdb's pipeline rather than the authors' work. Counted in this sample were approximately 1.5 million distinct CDR3 sequences; almost 35% of them appeared once. The ten largest clones take up about 10% of the sample.

Between the V and J ends, shortened by 6 bases and 5 bases respectively, the junction contains 14 bases. The CDR3 measures 14 amino acids from cysteine to phenylalanine. Only the CDR3 portion is preserved as DNA: 42 bases, with reading frame beginning at the first base. CDR1 and CDR2, per the germline V gene (reference sequence), are MNHEY and SMNVEV. The paper's findings and limits, for the study overall: There was a strong correlation between observed TCR beta diversity and the percentage of naive T cells measured by flow cytometry. Compared with the aged group, the long-lived group had more naive CD4+ T cells, fewer expanded clones and increased TCR diversity, a pattern suggesting age selection. Because the CMV infection status of the donors was unknown, age-related changes in expanded clonotypes may potentially have been confounded. Estimates of total diversity based on one million sequenced T cells were considered lower bounds and underestimates. Because profiling used bulk unsorted PBMCs, naive and antigen-experienced compartments could not be compared conclusively. As age increased, observed TCR beta diversity per million T cells dropped in a roughly linear way, and a significant reduction was already evident by age roughly 40.

This clonotype was seen a handful of times. Its target antigen remains unknown. No base qualities exist here, and no much larger clone lies one base off it. This sequence uses TRBV27 and TRBJ2-1; TRBD2 might be the D gene, on 5 matching bases. The origin of this receptor is a woman aged 25 to 45 in good health. The sequenced sample consisted of blood. The DNA sequence reads TGTGCCAGCAGCCCGGGGTCAACCCACAATGAGCAGTTCTTC. It is translated as CASSPGSTHNEQFF.